These 18 T cell receptor beta chains share one sample of origin, sequenced in a study of control samples from healthy donors and cancer patients. Some clones are missing from TCRdb's copy, which holds only in-frame ones; the method was immunoSEQ multiplex PCR. This sample contains roughly 200,000 clones. Sequenced sample: blood. Source of these receptors: a woman aged 25 to 45 in good health.

The chain uses TRBV28 and TRBJ1-5; D is undetermined. Trimming cost V 4 bases and J 6 bases, with 7 bases left between them. The CDR3 has 12 residues. Germline-derived CDR1 and CDR2 are MDHEN and SYDVKM. The CDR3 here is CASSSVGQPQHF. The CDR3 DNA is TGTGCCAGCAGTTCGGTAGGTCAGCCCCAGCATTTT.

The chain has TRBV19 and TRBJ1-1; TRBD1 agrees at 10 bases. J gave up 2 bases and V 5 bases, and 8 bases lay outside the gene matches. Germline V gene data show CDR1 as LNHDA and CDR2 as SQIVND (reference sequence). There are 16 residues in the CDR3. CDR3 nucleotide sequence: TGTGCCAGTAGTGCTCGATTGACAGGGGGCAACACTGAAGCTTTCTTT. Its translation: CASSARLTGGNTEAFF.

The J gene is TRBJ1-4, the V gene TRBV19, with TRBD1 matching 7 bases. The ends lost 5 bases at V and 0 bases at J; junction bases unmatched: 3. The CDR3 runs to 15 residues. Germline lookup yields CDR1 LNHDA and CDR2 SQIVND (reference sequence). CDR3 nucleotide sequence: TGTGCCAGTAGTGTCGGGACAGCAACTAATGAAAAACTGTTTTTT. Translation gives CASSVGTATNEKLFF.

The chain couples TRBV5-1 to TRBJ2-7; D is uncertain. The CDR3 covers 16 residues. Germline V lookup: CDR1 SGHRS, CDR2 YFSETQ. V was cut by 4 bases and J by 0 bases, with 17 bases left in between. This CDR3 reads CASSPLFTPGSYEQYF. Here the CDR3 DNA reads TGCGCCAGCAGCCCCCTTTTCACACCAGGCTCCTACGAGCAGTACTTC.

The V gene is TRBV19, the J gene TRBJ1-2, with 7 bases that match TRBD1. Germline V gene data show CDR1 as LNHDA and CDR2 as SQIVND (reference sequence). The CDR3 totals 13 residues. V lost 4 bases and J lost 2; bases outside the gene matches: 1. The CDR3 reads CASSTQGNYGYTF. The CDR3 nucleotides are TGTGCCAGTAGTACACAGGGGAACTATGGCTACACCTTC.

The chain uses TRBV7-9 and TRBJ2-7; 7 bases are shared with TRBD1. The length of the CDR3 is 16 residues. With 1 base clipped from V and 2 bases from J, the junction kept 8 bases outside the gene matches. Germline lookup yields CDR1 SEHNR and CDR2 FQNEAQ (reference sequence). The CDR3 coding sequence is TGTGCCAGCAGCTTAGGCACACGGGACAGAACCTACGAGCAGTACTTC. This gives the protein CASSLGTRDRTYEQYF.

This rearrangement joins TRBV28 to TRBJ1-3; D uncertain. The germline V gene has CDR1 MDHEN and CDR2 SYDVKM. The CDR3 length is 15 residues. Between the trimmed V and J ends, which lost 4 bases and 4 bases, there was a span of 14 bases. The CDR3 spells CASSYYRAEGNTIYF. Here the CDR3 DNA reads TGTGCCAGCAGTTACTACCGGGCGGAGGGAAACACCATATATTTT.

The chain employs TRBV14 and TRBJ2-5, with D perhaps matching TRBD1 (6 bases). The CDR3 runs 14 residues. V was cut by 2 bases and J by 5 bases, with 12 bases left in between. Per germline, CDR1 SGHDN and CDR2 FVKESK. The CDR3 sequence: CASSQPDRAETQYF. The CDR3 region has the DNA TGTGCCAGCAGCCAACCGGACAGAGCCGAGACCCAGTACTTC.

The V and J genes are TRBV4-1 and TRBJ2-3, with D uncertain. In germline, CDR1 is MGHRA, CDR2 YSYEKL. The CDR3 sequence is 15 residues long. V lost 6 bases and J lost 1, with 14 bases in between. CDR3 residues: CASRQLLRGTDTQYF. The CDR3 nucleotides read TGCGCCAGCAGGCAACTACTTCGGGGCACAGATACGCAGTATTTT.

V and J are TRBV5-1 and TRBJ1-5, with 8 bases fitting TRBD1. V was clipped by 5 bases and J by 6 bases; unmatched bases: 4. Germline assignment: CDR1 SGHRS and CDR2 YFSETQ. This CDR3 contains 13 residues. The CDR3 region has the DNA TGCGCCAGCAGGACAGGGGAATTTCAGCCCCAGCATTTT. This translates into CASRTGEFQPQHF.

This chain joins TRBV28 and TRBJ1-2, with 7 bases aligning to TRBD1. Germline V CDR1 and CDR2: MDHEN, SYDVKM. CDR3 length: 12 residues. After removal of 8 bases from V and 5 bases from J, the junction contained 5 bases not matched to a gene. CDR3 in DNA: TGTGCCAGCGAAGGGGGCGGGTATGGCTACACCTTC. It is translated as CASEGGGYGYTF.

This chain connects TRBV5-1 to TRBJ1-6; possibly TRBD1 for D (5 bases). CDR3 length: 14 residues. V dropped 0 bases and J dropped 8 bases, with 9 bases sitting between them. The germline gives CDR1 SGHRS, CDR2 YFSETQ. CDR3 amino acids: CASSLEGYDSPLHF. As DNA, the CDR3 is TGCGCCAGCAGCTTGGAGGGGTATGATTCACCCCTCCACTTT. Full variable domain (rest looked up from reference TRBV5-1 and TRBJ1-6): KAGVTQTPRYLIKTRGQQVTLSCSPISGHRSVSWYQQTPGQGLQFLFEYFSETQRNKGNFPGRFSGRQFSNSRSEMNVSTLELGDSALYLCASSLEGYDSPLHFGNGTRLTVT.

The V and J genes are TRBV21-1 and TRBJ1-4; TRBD1 is the table's D call, not checked against the DNA. TRBV21-1 is noted as a pseudogene. This CDR3 is built from 15 residues. The CDR3 is CASSPNRGPNEKLFF. The CDR3 nucleotides are TGTGCCAGCAGCCCTAACAGGGGACCTAATGAAAAACTGTTTTTT.

This chain connects TRBV27 to TRBJ2-1, with 13 bases fitting TRBD2. Trimming at V came to 3 bases and at J to 9 bases, leaving 8 bases not matched to a gene. CDR1 MNHEY and CDR2 SMNVEV come from the germline V gene (reference sequence). The CDR3 totals 16 residues. CDR3 in DNA: TGTGCCAGCAGTTTTCTACTAGCGGGGGGGCCAGGTGAGCAGTTCTTC. The encoded protein is CASSFLLAGGPGEQFF.

V and J are TRBV10-3 and TRBJ2-7, with no clear D. Between the trimmed V and J ends, which lost 0 bases and 5 bases, there was a span of 8 bases. This CDR3 comprises 13 residues. Looked up from germline, CDR1 is ENHRY and CDR2 is SYGVKD. The CDR3 DNA sequence: TGTGCCATCAGTGAGTCGAGGCAGGACGAGCAGTACTTC. It encodes CAISESRQDEQYF.

This sequence joins TRBV4-2 and TRBJ2-7; unclear D gene. This CDR3 has 11 amino acids. CDR1 is LGHNA, CDR2 YNFKEQ, per germline. V was pared by 7 bases and J by 5 bases, with 9 bases between. CDR3: CASTGLHEQYF. The DNA of the CDR3 is TGTGCCAGCACTGGCCTCCACGAGCAGTACTTC.

The chain is built from TRBV7-3 and TRBJ2-3; D gene unclear. Germline lookup yields CDR1 SGHTA and CDR2 FQGTGA. V was clipped by 1 base and J by 6 bases, with 8 bases between them. The CDR3 extends over 13 amino acids. The CDR3 DNA reads TGTGCCAGCAGCTTAAGTGGGGTGGATACGCAGTATTTT. Translating gives CASSLSGVDTQYF.

The V and J genes are TRBV5-5 and TRBJ1-1; the match to TRBD1 covers 11 bases. V gave up 0 bases and J gave up 5 bases; unmatched junction bases: 12. Germline assignment: CDR1 SGHKS and CDR2 YYEKEE (reference sequence). This CDR3 spans 18 amino acids. CDR3 nucleotides: TGTGCCAGCAGCTTGGGCATGTGGACAGGGGGCCGGGGGACTGAAGCTTTCTTT. Its protein is CASSLGMWTGGRGTEAFF.